The entry below describes one TCR beta chain. This specimen belongs to a study of T cell responses to AZD1222 COVID-19 vaccine. Only in-frame clones appear in the TCRdb table, and some are missing; sequencing was by immunoSEQ multiplex PCR. The sample lists 150,000 or so clones, roughly nine tenths occurring once. The clonotype was recovered from an adult in good health. Source: peripheral blood, taken on day 0 of AZD1222 vaccination.

The CDR3 sequence: CASSFGPKFGKYNEQFF. CDR3 sequence (DNA): TGTGCCAGCAGCTTCGGCCCGAAGTTTGGGAAGTACAATGAGCAGTTCTTC. The chain carries TRBV7-3 and TRBJ2-1; no reliable D call. Per the germline V gene, CDR1 is SGHTA and CDR2 is FQGTGA. Trimming removed 3 bases from V and 4 bases from J, with 19 bases in between. This CDR3 region has 17 residues. Complete variable domain (other parts from reference TRBV7-3 and TRBJ2-1): GAGVSQTPSNKVTEKGKYVELRCDPISGHTALYWYRQSLGQGPEFLIYFQGTGAADDSGLPNDRFFAVRPEGSVSTLKIQRTERGDSAVYLCASSFGPKFGKYNEQFFGPGTRLTVL.